These T cell receptor beta chains were read from a single sample in a study of Graves' ophthalmopathy and Graves' hyperthyroidism. One entry per CDR3 protein results from TCRdb running MiXCR on the multiplex PCR reads. The table records fewer than 600,000 distinct CDR3 sequences, roughly an eighth of them present only once. The sample was blood. These receptors originate from a woman younger than 45 with Graves' ophthalmopathy. Each CDR3 is given with its conserved first and last residue. Fields, in order: CDR3 protein, CDR3 DNA, J gene, D gene, V gene, clone size. A D gene is named only where the DNA matches it firmly. The listing skips clone size in some rows; elsewhere it reads once, few, many or a size class.

CDR3 protein: CASSLGGQGGETQYF
CDR3 DNA: TGTGCCAGCAGCCTTGGGGGACAGGGGGGGGAGACCCAGTACTTC
J gene: TRBJ2-5
D gene: TRBD1
V gene: TRBV5-4
clone size: many

CDR3 protein: CASRETGGKAEAFF
CDR3 DNA: TGTGCCAGCAGGGAGACAGGGGGAAAAGCTGAAGCTTTCTTT
J gene: TRBJ1-1
D gene: TRBD1
V gene: TRBV6-2/TRBV6-3
clone size: many

CDR3 protein: CASSAETGAYEQYF
CDR3 DNA: TGTGCCAGCAGCGCAGAAACAGGGGCCTACGAGCAGTACTTC
J gene: TRBJ2-7
D gene: TRBD1
V gene: TRBV7-2
clone size: many

CDR3 protein: CASSSYGGQETQYF
CDR3 DNA: TGTGCCAGCAGTTCCTATGGGGGCCAAGAGACCCAGTACTTC
J gene: TRBJ2-5
D gene: NA
V gene: TRBV12-3/TRBV12-4
clone size: few

CDR3 protein: CASSPQSGWTEAFF
CDR3 DNA: TGTGCCAGCTCACCACAGTCAGGGTGGACTGAAGCTTTCTTT
J gene: TRBJ1-1
D gene: NA
V gene: TRBV18
clone size: many

CDR3 protein: CASGRHGNTIYF
CDR3 DNA: TGTGCCAGCGGGCGGCATGGAAACACCATATATTTT
J gene: TRBJ1-3
D gene: NA
V gene: TRBV27
clone size: many

CDR3 protein: CASSLGYRTEETQYF
CDR3 DNA: TGTGCCAGCAGCTTAGGTTACCGGACAGAAGAGACCCAGTACTTC
J gene: TRBJ2-5
D gene: NA
V gene: TRBV11-2
clone size: NA

CDR3 protein: CASKTGGNTGELFF
CDR3 DNA: TGTGCCAGCAAGACAGGGGGTAACACCGGGGAGCTGTTTTTT
J gene: TRBJ2-2
D gene: TRBD1
V gene: TRBV6-2/TRBV6-3
clone size: NA

CDR3 protein: CASSTLTGGIGETQYF
CDR3 DNA: TGTGCCAGTAGTACCCTGACAGGGGGCATCGGAGAGACCCAGTACTTC
J gene: TRBJ2-5
D gene: TRBD1
V gene: TRBV19
clone size: many

CDR3 protein: CASSSSRDRGRGYNSPLHF
CDR3 DNA: TGTGCCAGCAGCTCGTCCCGGGACAGGGGCCGGGGATATAATTCACCCCTCCACTTT
J gene: TRBJ1-6
D gene: TRBD1
V gene: TRBV5-5
clone size: few

CDR3 protein: CASTQVDGNGYTF
CDR3 DNA: TGTGCCAGCACCCAAGTAGATGGGAATGGCTACACCTTC
J gene: TRBJ1-2
D gene: NA
V gene: TRBV6-1
clone size: many

CDR3 protein: CATSDFTGNSQQYF
CDR3 DNA: TGTGCCACCAGTGATTTCACAGGAAACAGTCAGCAGTACTTC
J gene: TRBJ2-7
D gene: NA
V gene: TRBV24-1
clone size: many

CDR3 protein: CASTPGGGMGGNTIYF
CDR3 DNA: TGTGCCAGCACCCCGGGAGGGGGCATGGGAGGAAACACCATATATTTT
J gene: TRBJ1-3
D gene: TRBD1
V gene: TRBV28
clone size: many

CDR3 protein: CASSPTAGTTDTQYF
CDR3 DNA: TGTGCCAGCAGTCCTACCGCCGGGACTACAGATACGCAGTATTTT
J gene: TRBJ2-3
D gene: NA
V gene: TRBV6-1
clone size: many

CDR3 protein: CASSLGTGAKNTEAFF
CDR3 DNA: TGCGCCAGCAGCCTGGGGACAGGGGCCAAGAACACTGAAGCTTTCTTT
J gene: TRBJ1-1
D gene: TRBD1
V gene: TRBV5-1
clone size: NA

CDR3 protein: CASSSGYRETQYF
CDR3 DNA: TGCGCCAGCAGCTCGGGGTACAGGGAGACCCAGTACTTC
J gene: TRBJ2-5
D gene: NA
V gene: TRBV5-1
clone size: many

CDR3 protein: CASSYGLAVRETQYF
CDR3 DNA: TGTGCCAGCAGTTACGGGCTAGCGGTTAGGGAGACCCAGTACTTC
J gene: TRBJ2-5
D gene: TRBD2
V gene: TRBV6-5
clone size: many

CDR3 protein: CASRRGEEDGYTF
CDR3 DNA: TGTGCCAGCAGACGCGGGGAGGAGGATGGCTACACCTTC
J gene: TRBJ1-2
D gene: NA
V gene: TRBV6-5
clone size: many

CDR3 protein: CASRDGNQPQHF
CDR3 DNA: TGTGCCAGCAGGGATGGGAATCAGCCCCAGCATTTT
J gene: TRBJ1-5
D gene: NA
V gene: TRBV25-1
clone size: many

CDR3 protein: CASSVGGPTTEQYF
CDR3 DNA: TGTGCCAGCAGCGTAGGGGGACCCACGACTGAGCAGTACTTC
J gene: TRBJ2-7
D gene: NA
V gene: TRBV9
clone size: NA

CDR3 protein: CAISTTGGSYEQYF
CDR3 DNA: TGTGCCATCAGTACGACAGGGGGCTCCTACGAGCAGTACTTC
J gene: TRBJ2-7
D gene: TRBD1
V gene: TRBV10-3
clone size: NA

CDR3 protein: CASKPSPGTAYGYTF
CDR3 DNA: TGTGCCAGCAAACCCTCGCCCGGGACAGCCTATGGCTACACCTTC
J gene: TRBJ1-2
D gene: TRBD1
V gene: TRBV28
clone size: NA

CDR3 protein: CASRRQGGTGELFF
CDR3 DNA: TGTGCCAGCAGGCGACAGGGAGGCACCGGGGAGCTGTTTTTT
J gene: TRBJ2-2
D gene: NA
V gene: TRBV6-1
clone size: many

CDR3 protein: CATSTPQEGGTEAFF
CDR3 DNA: TGTGCCACCAGCACCCCACAGGAAGGGGGCACTGAAGCTTTCTTT
J gene: TRBJ1-1
D gene: NA
V gene: TRBV15
clone size: many

CDR3 protein: CASSLYRHTGELFF
CDR3 DNA: TGTGCCAGCAGTTTATACAGGCATACCGGGGAGCTGTTTTTT
J gene: TRBJ2-2
D gene: NA
V gene: TRBV27
clone size: many

CDR3 protein: CAARTHAGAVGGYTF
CDR3 DNA: TGTGCCGCACGCACCCATGCTGGGGCGGTGGGAGGCTACACCTTC
J gene: TRBJ1-2
D gene: NA
V gene: TRBV6-1
clone size: NA

CDR3 protein: CSGATGGRNGYTF
CDR3 DNA: TGCAGCGGTGCCACAGGGGGAAGGAATGGCTACACCTTC
J gene: TRBJ1-2
D gene: TRBD1
V gene: TRBV29-1
clone size: many

CDR3 protein: CASSHLNGGVKTGELFF
CDR3 DNA: TGTGCCAGCAGTCACCTTAACGGGGGGGTTAAGACCGGGGAGCTGTTTTTT
J gene: TRBJ2-2
D gene: TRBD2
V gene: TRBV6-4
clone size: NA

CDR3 protein: CASSIRETQYF
CDR3 DNA: TGTGCCAGCAGCATTCGGGAGACCCAGTACTTC
J gene: TRBJ2-5
D gene: NA
V gene: TRBV12-3/TRBV12-4
clone size: many

CDR3 protein: CSATPPVRDAYEQYF
CDR3 DNA: TGCAGTGCTACCCCCCCAGTGCGGGATGCCTACGAGCAGTACTTC
J gene: TRBJ2-7
D gene: NA
V gene: TRBV20-1
clone size: many

CDR3 protein: CASSFMGFGTEAFF
CDR3 DNA: TGTGCCAGCAGTTTCATGGGTTTCGGCACTGAAGCTTTCTTT
J gene: TRBJ1-1
D gene: NA
V gene: TRBV12-3/TRBV12-4
clone size: many

CDR3 protein: CASSYPQGQTTEAFF
CDR3 DNA: TGTGCCAGCAGTTACCCACAAGGACAGACCACTGAAGCTTTCTTT
J gene: TRBJ1-1
D gene: NA
V gene: TRBV6-5
clone size: many

CDR3 protein: CASSLSQGRGSPLHF
CDR3 DNA: TGTGCCAGCAGTCTTTCCCAGGGGAGAGGGTCACCCCTCCACTTT
J gene: TRBJ1-6
D gene: NA
V gene: TRBV6-5
clone size: many

CDR3 protein: CASTSATYEQYF
CDR3 DNA: TGTGCCAGCACTTCAGCCACCTACGAGCAGTACTTC
J gene: TRBJ2-7
D gene: NA
V gene: TRBV28
clone size: many

CDR3 protein: CASSPRLAYQETQYF
CDR3 DNA: TGTGCCAGCAGTCCCCGACTGGCCTACCAAGAGACCCAGTACTTC
J gene: TRBJ2-5
D gene: NA
V gene: TRBV28
clone size: NA